The T cell receptor beta chain described here comes from a study of shared clonotypes between healthy human individuals. Looking at the study overall: The plates for each donor numbered three CD4 naive, three CD4 memory, two CD8 naive and one CD8 memory.

General study results and limits: Generally, naive subsets came out with larger estimated richness than memory subsets.

Sorted subsets were amplified in replicate PCRs using around 200 ng DNA, about 30,000 T cell genomes. Libraries were prepared by immunoSEQ multiplex PCR; TCRdb keeps only in-frame clonotypes and omits some of them. The table shows about 2.4 million clones, with approximately 93% occurring only once. Notes on this clone: The target antigen is unknown.

This CDR3 is built from 15 residues. V was cut by 0 bases and J by 2 bases, with 8 bases left in between. Germline V gene data show CDR1 as LGHNA and CDR2 as YNFKEQ. Sequenced input: naive CD4+ T cells from PBMCs. Subset denoted: CD45RA+ positively selected. The clonotype comes from a man in his late teens or twenties in good health. Some clones in this sample may be carry-over from other donors' samples. V is TRBV4-2 and J is TRBJ2-1; the D is unclear. The CDR3 coding sequence is TGTGCCAGCAGCCAAGACAACGGGCCCTACAATGAGCAGTTCTTC. This encodes CASSQDNGPYNEQFF.